The TCR beta chain described here comes from a study of blood T cells in healthy people across ages. Germline V gives CDR1 SGHTA, CDR2 FQGNSA. V was shortened by 2 bases and J by 9 bases, with 17 bases between the two germline ends. The length of the CDR3 is 14 residues. A second PCR, run for about 7 to 11 cycles, used a sample-barcoded 5' primer plus a J-beta primer mix. TCRdb passed the 5' RACE reads through MiXCR, listing each CDR3 protein once. Of about 720,000 distinct CDR3 sequences in the sample, 20% to 25% were seen once. The receptor was isolated from a man aged 65-85 years in good health. The sequenced sample consisted of blood. This rearrangement joins TRBV7-2 to TRBJ2-7, with D possibly being TRBD1 (6 bases). CDR3 DNA sequence: TGTGCCAGCAGCTTATTAAGGGACAAAGGCGGGCAGTACTTC. As protein: CASSLLRDKGGQYF.